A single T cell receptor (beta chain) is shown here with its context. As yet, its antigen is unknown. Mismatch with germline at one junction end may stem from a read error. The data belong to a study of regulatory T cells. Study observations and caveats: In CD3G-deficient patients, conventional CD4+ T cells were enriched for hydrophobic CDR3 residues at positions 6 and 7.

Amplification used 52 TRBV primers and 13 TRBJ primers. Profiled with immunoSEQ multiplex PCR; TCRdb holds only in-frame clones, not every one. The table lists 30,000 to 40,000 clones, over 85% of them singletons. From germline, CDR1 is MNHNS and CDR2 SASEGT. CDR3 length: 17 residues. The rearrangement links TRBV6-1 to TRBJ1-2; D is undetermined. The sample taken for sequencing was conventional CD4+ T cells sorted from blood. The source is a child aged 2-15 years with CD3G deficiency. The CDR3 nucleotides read TGTGCCAGCAGTGAAGCGCTTCGGGCAGCCCCGAACTATGGCCACACCTTC. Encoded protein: CASSEALRAAPNYGHTF.